This T cell receptor beta chain was sequenced for a study of blood T cell repertoires in COVID-19. Study-level information: Acute and convalescent COVID-19 specimens originated in the United States, Italy and Spain. In each case, the material was cDNA or gDNA derived from T cells, B-cell-depleted T cells, or PBMCs.

Germline loops: CDR1 SGHNT, CDR2 YYREEE (reference sequence). This CDR3 has 12 amino acids. V dropped 9 bases and J dropped 1 base, with 11 bases sitting between them. As originally analysed: Amplified reference gene primers provided the basis for estimating nucleated cell counts. Method: immunoSEQ multiplex PCR; TCRdb's copy keeps in-frame clones and lacks some. V, J and clone size were drawn from that table, and D and trimming were deduced from the DNA. The repertoire holds approximately 200,000 clones, roughly 80% seen once, with about 5.5% in the top ten. V usage is TRBV5-4 and J usage is TRBJ2-7; perhaps TRBD1 as D (6 bases). The specimen sequenced was peripheral blood. The sequence came from a woman in her 30s with acute or convalescent COVID-19. The CDR3 loop is CATRDTSYEQYF. The CDR3 nucleotides are TGTGCCACCCGGGACACTTCCTACGAGCAGTACTTC.